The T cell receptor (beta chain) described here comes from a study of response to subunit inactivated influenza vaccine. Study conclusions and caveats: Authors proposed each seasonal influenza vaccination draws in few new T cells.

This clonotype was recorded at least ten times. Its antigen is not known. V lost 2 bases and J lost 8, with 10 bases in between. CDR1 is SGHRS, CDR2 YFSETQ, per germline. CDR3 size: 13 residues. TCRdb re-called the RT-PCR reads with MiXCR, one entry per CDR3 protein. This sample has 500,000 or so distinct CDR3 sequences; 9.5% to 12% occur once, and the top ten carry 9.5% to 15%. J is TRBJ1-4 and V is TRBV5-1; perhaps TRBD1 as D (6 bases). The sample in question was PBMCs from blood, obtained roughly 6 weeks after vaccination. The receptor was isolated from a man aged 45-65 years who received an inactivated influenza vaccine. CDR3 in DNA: TGCGCCAGCAGCTTACAGGGACGAGAAAAACTGTTTTTT. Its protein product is CASSLQGREKLFF.